The 19 T cell receptor beta chains below come from one sample, sequenced in a study of T-cell memory formation after mild COVID-19 (TCRdb year 2021). Library construction relied on 5' RACE. Instrument on record: Illumina NovaSeq 6000. TCRdb passed the public sequencing reads through fastp at Q25 and MiXCR, retaining productive beta sequences. All rows with the same CDR3 protein become a single entry with the most common DNA and genes. This sample holds about 110,000 distinct CDR3 sequences; 18% were observed only once. Approximately 5.1% of the sample comes from the top ten. Sequenced material: PBMCs or a T cell subset sorted from them (not recorded which). All receptors come from a young man who had mild COVID-19 (a few samples of this study predate the infection). The sample titles of this study are shuffled in the database, so cell type and time point are left out; the donor was told from shared clones.

The chain couples TRBV7-2 to TRBJ2-1, with D tentatively TRBD2 (6 bases). The CDR3 loop spans 16 amino acids. Germline values: CDR1 SGHTA, CDR2 FQGNSA. With 4 bases removed from V and 0 bases from J, the gap between germline ends came to 13 bases. The DNA for the CDR3 is TGTGCCAGCAGCTCGAGGGTCGGGAGCTCCTACAATGAGCAGTTCTTC. It translates to CASSSRVGSSYNEQFF.

This clonotype was seen more than once but under ten times. V is TRBV20-1 and J is TRBJ2-5, with D perhaps matching TRBD2 (5 bases). CDR1 is DFQATT, CDR2 SNEGSKA, per germline (reference sequence). This CDR3 comprises 14 residues. CDR3 sequence: CSPTPGVLQETQYF. The CDR3 DNA reads TGCAGCCCAACTCCCGGGGTGTTACAAGAGACCCAGTACTTC.

The CDR3 loop is CASSPDRAKNIQYF. CDR3 DNA: TGTGCCAGCAGCCCGGACAGGGCCAAAAACATTCAGTACTTC. The chain couples TRBV7-2 to TRBJ2-4; 7 bases align to TRBD1. Germline CDR1 and CDR2: SGHTA and FQGNSA. The V and J ends lost 5 bases and 1 base, in that order; junction bases with no gene match: 2. This CDR3 spans 14 amino acids.

The rearrangement uses TRBV6-2 or TRBV6-3 and TRBJ2-6; D is possibly TRBD1 (5 bases). The germline gives CDR1 MNHEY, CDR2 SVGEGT. The CDR3 is 16 amino acids. V lost 8 bases and J lost 4, with 18 bases in between. DNA for the CDR3: TGTGCCAGCGGGGCGACACGTACTGAGGGGGCCAACGTCCTGACTTTC. It is translated as CASGATRTEGANVLTF.

J is TRBJ1-2 and V is TRBV27; TRBD1 matches at 10 bases. J was trimmed by 0 bases and V by 0 bases; bases with no gene match: 7. Germline values: CDR1 MNHEY, CDR2 SMNVEV (reference sequence). This CDR3 region has 18 residues. CDR3 in amino acids: CASSLSGTGADSNYGYTF. The CDR3 DNA is TGTGCCAGCAGTTTATCAGGGACAGGGGCTGACTCTAACTATGGCTACACCTTC.

The chain recombines TRBV20-1 with TRBJ1-2; 11 bases map to TRBD1. The CDR3 length is 12 residues. The V and J ends lost 7 bases and 6 bases, in that order; junction bases with no gene match: 4. Germline values: CDR1 DFQATT, CDR2 SNEGSKA (reference sequence). In nucleotides, the CDR3 is TGCAGTGTCGGACAGGGGGCTAATGGCTACACCTTC. Amino acid sequence: CSVGQGANGYTF.

This clonotype was recorded once. This rearrangement joins TRBV10-3 to TRBJ2-3; D unresolved. CDR1 is ENHRY, CDR2 SYGVKD, per germline. This CDR3 contains 13 residues. The V gene lost 7 bases and the J gene lost 0 bases, with 8 bases spanning the gap. CDR3 sequence (DNA): TGTGCCATCACTGGAGCTAGCACAGATACGCAGTATTTT. It encodes CAITGASTDTQYF.

There are a few counts of this clonotype. The gene calls are TRBV20-1 and TRBJ1-1; D possibly corresponds to TRBD1 (5 bases). V was pared by 1 base and J by 7 bases, with 13 bases between. Germline V gene lookup returns CDR1 DFQATT and CDR2 SNEGSKA (reference sequence). The CDR3 covers 13 residues. The CDR3 sequence is CSARAQGTGEAFF. The CDR3 bases are TGCAGTGCTAGAGCCCAAGGGACGGGTGAAGCTTTCTTT.

The rearrangement links TRBV12-3 or TRBV12-4 to TRBJ1-6; maybe TRBD1 (5 bases). Trimming pared 7 bases from V and 7 bases from J, leaving 11 bases between. The CDR3 totals 13 residues. The CDR3 DNA reads as TGTGCCAGCAAAAGACAGCAAAATTCACCCCTCCACTTT. It yields the protein CASKRQQNSPLHF.

The chain combines TRBV6-5 with TRBJ2-7; 9 bases map to TRBD1. The CDR3 spans 17 residues. The junction had 11 bases not matched to a gene; V was cut back by 0 bases and J by 5 bases. Germline V gives CDR1 MNHEY, CDR2 SVGAGI. In nucleotides, the CDR3 is TGTGCCAGCAGTTACTCGAGAGGGGGACAGGGAGCAAACGAGCAGTACTTC. This sequence encodes CASSYSRGGQGANEQYF.

V usage is TRBV6-6 and J usage is TRBJ2-3; TRBD1 might be the D (6 bases). The CDR3 runs 14 residues. Trimming pared 4 bases from V and 2 bases from J, leaving 10 bases between. Germline loops: CDR1 MNHNY, CDR2 SVGAGI (reference sequence). CDR3 sequence (DNA): TGTGCCAGCAGTTCCCCAGGGGTCACAGATACGCAGTATTTT. Translating it yields CASSSPGVTDTQYF.

The chain recombines TRBV3-1 with TRBJ2-3; a possible D gene is TRBD1 (6 bases). Germline loops: CDR1 LGHDT, CDR2 YNNKEL (reference sequence). The CDR3 sequence is 17 residues long. Between the trimmed V and J ends, which lost 0 bases and 0 bases, there was a span of 13 bases. The CDR3 coding sequence is TGTGCCAGCAGCCAAGACCCCGTGGGGGCAAGCACAGATACGCAGTATTTT. Translated: CASSQDPVGASTDTQYF.

This clonotype was found a few times. This chain uses TRBV6-2 or TRBV6-3 with TRBJ2-7, with 11 bases fitting TRBD1. Germline V lookup: CDR1 MNHEY, CDR2 SVGEGT. This CDR3 has 15 residues. After removal of 2 bases from V and 4 bases from J, the junction contained 4 bases not matched to a gene. This CDR3 is CASSYGRDRGYEQYV. CDR3 DNA: TGTGCCAGCAGTTACGGAAGGGACAGGGGGTACGAGCAGTACGTC.

The chain couples TRBV5-1 to TRBJ2-5; 10 bases map to TRBD2. The V and J ends lost 1 base and 1 base, in that order; junction bases with no gene match: 4. CDR1 is SGHRS, CDR2 YFSETQ, per germline. The CDR3 is 16 amino acids. The chain's CDR3 is CASSLPAGGAQETQYF. CDR3 coding DNA: TGCGCCAGCAGCTTGCCAGCGGGGGGGGCCCAAGAGACCCAGTACTTC.

This clonotype was seen a few times. V usage is TRBV7-2 and J usage is TRBJ2-5; TRBD2 matches 8 bases. Trimming cost V 5 bases and J 2 bases; bases outside gene matches: 7. The CDR3 covers 15 residues. Germline-derived CDR1 and CDR2 are SGHTA and FQGNSA. Here the CDR3 DNA reads TGTGCCAGCAGCACCGGGGGGGCAGATCAAGAGACCCAGTACTTC. This sequence encodes CASSTGGADQETQYF.

This chain joins TRBV5-1 and TRBJ1-1; D ambiguous. Germline V CDR1 and CDR2: SGHRS, YFSETQ. This CDR3 has 14 amino acids. Trimming shortened V by 2 bases and J by 4 bases, and 12 bases separated the two germline ends. The CDR3 bases are TGCGCCAGCAGCTTTCAATGGGAAGGCACTGAAGCTTTCTTT. This translates into CASSFQWEGTEAFF.

This clonotype was detected only a few times. This chain uses TRBV7-6 with TRBJ1-5; D is unresolved. The CDR3 consists of 13 residues. V was shortened by 4 bases and J by 5 bases, with 9 bases between the two germline ends. The germline CDR1 and CDR2 sequences are SGHVS and FNYEAQ. As DNA, the CDR3 is TGTGCCAGCAGCTCCGGGTATCATCAGCCCCAGCATTTT. Translation: CASSSGYHQPQHF.

V gene TRBV12-3 or TRBV12-4 combines with J gene TRBJ2-7; D might be TRBD1 or TRBD2, each matching 5 bases. CDR3 length: 15 amino acids. V was clipped by 6 bases and J by 3 bases, with 18 bases between them. DNA of the CDR3: TGTGCCAGCAGCGAGGGGTCGGCCGGGCTCTACGAGCAGTACTTC. Its protein product is CASSEGSAGLYEQYF.

J is TRBJ2-3 and V is TRBV7-2; D gene unclear. V lost 5 bases and J 7 bases, leaving 10 bases between the germline ends. The CDR3 length is 12 residues. Per the germline V gene, CDR1 is SGHTA and CDR2 is FQGNSA. The CDR3 reads CASSQPGYTQYF. The CDR3, as DNA: TGTGCCAGCAGCCAACCCGGGTATACGCAGTATTTT.